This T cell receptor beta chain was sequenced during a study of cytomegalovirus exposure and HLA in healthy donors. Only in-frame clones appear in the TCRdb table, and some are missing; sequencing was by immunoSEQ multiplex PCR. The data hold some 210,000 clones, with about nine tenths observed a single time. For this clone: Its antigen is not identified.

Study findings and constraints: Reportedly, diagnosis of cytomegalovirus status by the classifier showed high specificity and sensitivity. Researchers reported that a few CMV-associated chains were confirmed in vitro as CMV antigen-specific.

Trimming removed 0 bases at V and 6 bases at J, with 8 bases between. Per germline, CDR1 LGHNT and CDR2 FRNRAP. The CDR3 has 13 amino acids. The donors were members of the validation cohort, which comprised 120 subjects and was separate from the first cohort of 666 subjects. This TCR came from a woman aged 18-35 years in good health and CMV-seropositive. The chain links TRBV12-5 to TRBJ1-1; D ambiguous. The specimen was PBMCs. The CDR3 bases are TGTGCTAGTGGTTTGGTACCCCACTCTGAAGCTTTCTTT. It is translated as CASGLVPHSEAFF.